This T cell receptor beta chain came from a study of regulatory T cells in long-lasting Graves disease. In the study overall: Antithyroid drug use was under 3 months in newly diagnosed Graves' patients.

Combining iRepertoire HTBI primers with Arm-PCR of CDR3 regions, the authors built TCR beta libraries. One entry per CDR3 protein results from TCRdb running MiXCR on the multiplex PCR reads. The sample holds under 450,000 distinct CDR3 sequences, under 20% seen once. This clonotype was detected many times. Its cognate antigen is unknown. Time point in this sample: newly diagnosed GD, antithyroid drugs for less than 3 months. PBMCs provided the RNA from which the TCR library was made. Study-wide findings and caveats: A limited number of samples was an acknowledged limitation.

Germline trimming cut 4 bases from V and 2 bases from J; bases unmatched to any gene: 7. The CDR3 has 17 residues. The germline V gene encodes CDR1 MDHEN and CDR2 SYDVKM. In addition, the sample was reused for a study of T cells in Graves' hyperthyroidism and ophthalmopathy. That report adds: Not enrolled were patients with uncontrolled infection, other autoimmune disease, pregnancy or lactation.

The chain recombines TRBV28 with TRBJ2-1; TRBD2 agrees at 11 bases. The input for sequencing was peripheral blood mononuclear cells (PBMCs), taken at new diagnosis, from a patient treated with antithyroid drugs. This TCR was sampled from a woman between 18 and 29 years old with Graves disease. The chain's CDR3 is CASSSLAGVGPYNEQFF. The CDR3 DNA sequence: TGTGCCAGCAGTTCACTAGCGGGAGTAGGCCCCTACAATGAGCAGTTCTTC.